This TCR beta chain stems from a study of radiotherapy plus CTLA-4 blockade in lung cancer. Findings and caveats of the study: Tumor-origin TCR clones grew in blood after radiotherapy plus ipilimumab.

As to this clone: Antigen unknown. Distinct nucleotide sequences in the sample also encode this CDR3.

Clones were read by immunoSEQ multiplex PCR, and TCRdb kept only the in-frame ones, dropping some. The sample shows 65,000 to 70,000 clones, roughly 78% of them seen only once. V dropped 3 bases and J dropped 1; count of bases not matched to a gene: 3. Germline CDR1 and CDR2: KGHSH and LQKENI. The CDR3 totals 15 residues. Source: peripheral blood, taken from a patient treated with radiotherapy plus ipilimumab. The gene calls are TRBV18 and TRBJ2-3, with TRBD1 matching over 8 bases. The sequence was collected from a human donor with non-small cell lung cancer who had a complete response to radiotherapy plus ipilimumab. Here the CDR3 reads CASSPSRGRTDTQYF. For the CDR3, the DNA is TGTGCCAGCTCACCCTCCAGGGGGCGCACAGATACGCAGTATTTT.